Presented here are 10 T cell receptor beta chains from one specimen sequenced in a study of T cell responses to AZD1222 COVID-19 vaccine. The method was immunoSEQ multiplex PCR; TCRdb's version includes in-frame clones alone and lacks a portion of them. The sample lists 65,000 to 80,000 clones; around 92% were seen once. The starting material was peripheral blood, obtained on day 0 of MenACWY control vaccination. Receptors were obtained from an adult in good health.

The CDR3 nucleotides are TGCGCCAGCAGCCCTTCCGATAGGGGCTATGGCTACACCTTC. Translated: CASSPSDRGYGYTF. This chain connects TRBV4-1 to TRBJ1-2; D possibly corresponds to TRBD1 (5 bases). This CDR3 spans 14 amino acids. Trimming shortened V by 4 bases and J by 4 bases, and 13 bases separated the two germline ends. Germline V gene sequence: CDR1 MGHRA, CDR2 YSYEKL.

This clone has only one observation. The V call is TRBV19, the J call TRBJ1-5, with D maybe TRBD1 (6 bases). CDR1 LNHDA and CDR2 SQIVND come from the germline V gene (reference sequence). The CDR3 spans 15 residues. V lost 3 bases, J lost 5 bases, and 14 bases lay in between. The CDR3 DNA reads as TGTGCCAGTAGTATCGGAGGAGGGGGGTATCAGCCCCAGCATTTT. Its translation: CASSIGGGGYQPQHF. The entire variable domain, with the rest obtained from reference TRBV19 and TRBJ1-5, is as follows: DGGITQSPKYLFRKEGQNVTLSCEQNLNHDAMYWYRQDPGQGLRLIYYSQIVNDFQKGDIAEGYSVSREKKESFPLTVTSAQKNPTAFYLCASSIGGGGYQPQHFGDGTRLSIL.

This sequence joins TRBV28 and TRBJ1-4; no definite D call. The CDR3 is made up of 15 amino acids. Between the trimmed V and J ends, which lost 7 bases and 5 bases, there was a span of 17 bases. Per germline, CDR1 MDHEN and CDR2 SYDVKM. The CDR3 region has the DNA TGTGCCAGCATAGGAGGCTCTGCACCGAATGAAAAACTGTTTTTT. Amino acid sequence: CASIGGSAPNEKLFF.

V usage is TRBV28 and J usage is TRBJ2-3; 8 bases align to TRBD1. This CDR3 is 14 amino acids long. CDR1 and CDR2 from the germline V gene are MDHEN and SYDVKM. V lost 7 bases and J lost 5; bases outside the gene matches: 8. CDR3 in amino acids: CASTPTGAEDTQYF. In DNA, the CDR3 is TGTGCCAGCACCCCGACAGGGGCAGAAGATACGCAGTATTTT.

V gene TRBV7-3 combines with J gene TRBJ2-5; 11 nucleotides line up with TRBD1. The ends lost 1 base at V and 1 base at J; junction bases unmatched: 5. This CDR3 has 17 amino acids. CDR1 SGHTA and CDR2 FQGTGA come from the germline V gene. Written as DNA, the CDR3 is TGTGCCAGCAGCTTAAGGGGAGGGACAGGGGGCCAAGAGACCCAGTACTTC. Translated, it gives CASSLRGGTGGQETQYF.

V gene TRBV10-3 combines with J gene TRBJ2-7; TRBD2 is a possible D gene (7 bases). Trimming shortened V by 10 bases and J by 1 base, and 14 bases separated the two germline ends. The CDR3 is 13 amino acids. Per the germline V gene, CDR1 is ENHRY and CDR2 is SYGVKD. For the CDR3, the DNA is TGTGCCACCGAGGCGGGGGCATCCTACGAGCAGTACTTC. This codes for CATEAGASYEQYF.

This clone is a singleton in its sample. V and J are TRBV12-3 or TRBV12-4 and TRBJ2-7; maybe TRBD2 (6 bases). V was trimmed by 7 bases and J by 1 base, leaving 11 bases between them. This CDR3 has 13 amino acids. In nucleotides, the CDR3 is TGTGCCAGCAAGGAGGAGGGGTCCTACGAGCAGTACTTC. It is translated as CASKEEGSYEQYF.

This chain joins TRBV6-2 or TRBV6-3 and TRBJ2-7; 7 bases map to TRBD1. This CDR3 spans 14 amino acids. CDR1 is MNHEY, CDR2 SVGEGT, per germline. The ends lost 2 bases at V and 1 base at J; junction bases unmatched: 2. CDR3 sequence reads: CASSYQGQSYEQYF. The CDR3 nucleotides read TGTGCCAGCAGTTACCAGGGACAGTCCTACGAGCAGTACTTC.

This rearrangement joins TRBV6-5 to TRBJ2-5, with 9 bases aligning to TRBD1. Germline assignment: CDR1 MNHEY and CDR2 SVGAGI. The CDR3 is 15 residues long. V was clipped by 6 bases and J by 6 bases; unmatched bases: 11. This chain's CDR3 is CASRTGQGEGKTQYF. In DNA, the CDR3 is TGTGCCAGCAGGACGGGACAGGGTGAAGGAAAGACCCAGTACTTC.

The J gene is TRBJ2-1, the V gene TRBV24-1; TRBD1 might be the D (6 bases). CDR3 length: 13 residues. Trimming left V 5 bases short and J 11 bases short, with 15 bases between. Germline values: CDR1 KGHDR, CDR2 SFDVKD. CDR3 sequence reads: CATSGTVQGQQFF. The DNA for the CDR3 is TGTGCCACCAGTGGGACTGTACAGGGCCAGCAGTTCTTC.